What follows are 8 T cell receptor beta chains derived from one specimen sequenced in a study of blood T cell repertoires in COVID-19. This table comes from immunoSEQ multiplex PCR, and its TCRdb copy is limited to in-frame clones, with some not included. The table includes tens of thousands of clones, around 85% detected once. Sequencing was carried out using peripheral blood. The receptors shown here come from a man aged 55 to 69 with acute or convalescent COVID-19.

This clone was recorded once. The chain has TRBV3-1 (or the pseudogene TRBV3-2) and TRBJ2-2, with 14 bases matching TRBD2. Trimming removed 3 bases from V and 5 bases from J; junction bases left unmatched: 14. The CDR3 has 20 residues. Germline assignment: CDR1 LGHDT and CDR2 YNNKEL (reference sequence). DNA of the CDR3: TGTGCCAGCAGCCACTCGGGACTAGCGGGGGCCCAAGTCCGGACCGGGGAGCTGTTTTTT. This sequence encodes CASSHSGLAGAQVRTGELFF.

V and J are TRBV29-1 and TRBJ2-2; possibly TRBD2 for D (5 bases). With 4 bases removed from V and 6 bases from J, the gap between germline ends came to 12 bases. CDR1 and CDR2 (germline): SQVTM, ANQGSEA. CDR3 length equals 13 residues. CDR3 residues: CSVVPRTPGELFF. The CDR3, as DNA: TGCAGCGTTGTCCCTAGGACTCCCGGGGAGCTGTTTTTT.

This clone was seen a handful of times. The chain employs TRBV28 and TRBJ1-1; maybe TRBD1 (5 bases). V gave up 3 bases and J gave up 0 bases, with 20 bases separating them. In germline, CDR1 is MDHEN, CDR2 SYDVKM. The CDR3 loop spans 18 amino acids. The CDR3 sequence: CASSLLSGPTVMNTEAFF. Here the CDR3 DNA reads TGTGCCAGCAGTTTGCTGTCGGGTCCGACAGTCATGAACACTGAAGCTTTCTTT.

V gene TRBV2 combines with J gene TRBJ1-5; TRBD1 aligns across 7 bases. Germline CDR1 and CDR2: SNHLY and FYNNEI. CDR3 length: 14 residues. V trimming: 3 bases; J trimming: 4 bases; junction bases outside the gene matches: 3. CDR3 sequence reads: CASSETDRNQPQHF. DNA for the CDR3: TGTGCCAGCAGTGAGACGGACAGGAATCAGCCCCAGCATTTT.

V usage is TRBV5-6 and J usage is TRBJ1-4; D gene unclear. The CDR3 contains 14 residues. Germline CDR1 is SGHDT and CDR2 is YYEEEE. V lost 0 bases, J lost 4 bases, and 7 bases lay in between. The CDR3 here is CASSLAGSNEKLFF. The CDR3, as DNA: TGTGCCAGCAGCTTGGCCGGGAGTAATGAAAAACTGTTTTTT. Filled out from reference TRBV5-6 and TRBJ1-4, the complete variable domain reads DAGVTQSPTHLIKTRGQQVTLRCSPKSGHDTVSWYQQALGQGPQFIFQYYEEEERQRGNFPDRFSGHQFPNYSSELNVNALLLGDSALYLCASSLAGSNEKLFFGSGTQLSVL.

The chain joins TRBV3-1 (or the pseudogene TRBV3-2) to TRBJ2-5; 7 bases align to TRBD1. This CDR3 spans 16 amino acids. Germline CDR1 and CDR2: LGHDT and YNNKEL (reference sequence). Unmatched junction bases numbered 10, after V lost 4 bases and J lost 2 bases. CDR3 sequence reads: CASSPSTGSGQETQYF. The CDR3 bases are TGTGCCAGCAGCCCGTCGACAGGGAGTGGACAAGAGACCCAGTACTTC.

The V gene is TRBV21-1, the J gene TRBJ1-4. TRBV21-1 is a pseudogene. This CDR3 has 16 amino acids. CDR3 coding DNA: TGTGCCAGCAGCAAAGGAATAGTAGCCGCTAATGAAAAACTGTTTTTT. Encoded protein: CASSKGIVAANEKLFF.

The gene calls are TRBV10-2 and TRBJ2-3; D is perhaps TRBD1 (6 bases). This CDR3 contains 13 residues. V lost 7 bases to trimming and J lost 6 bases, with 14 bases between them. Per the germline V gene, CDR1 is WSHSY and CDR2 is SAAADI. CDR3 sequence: CASKGHLGDTQYF. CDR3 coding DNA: TGCGCCAGCAAGGGACACCTCGGGGATACGCAGTATTTT.